The source of this T cell receptor beta chain is a study of PD-L1 blockade in urothelial cancer. Study background: Atezolizumab was started by patients in the mid-2010s at 1,200 mg intravenously every 3 weeks. T cells were recovered from blood samples at a median of roughly 130,000. Study conclusions and caveats: Lower than median blood TCR clonality before treatment predicted better survival.

Some clones are missing from TCRdb's copy, which holds only in-frame ones; the method was immunoSEQ multiplex PCR. The table shows 25,000 to 30,000 clones, with roughly 86% occurring only once. CDR3 length equals 15 residues. Germline V gene sequence: CDR1 LNHDA, CDR2 SQIVND (reference sequence). The V end lost 1 base, the J end lost 3 bases, and 10 bases lay between the germline ends. The patients' disease, urothelial carcinoma, was locally advanced or metastatic. This clone was recorded once. Its antigen is not identified. The genes are TRBV19 and TRBJ1-5, with a weak D call TRBD1 (5 bases). Here the sequenced sample was PBMCs, taken around atezolizumab (anti-PD-L1) treatment. The clonotype originates from a man in his fifties or sixties with urothelial cancer. The CDR3 protein is CASSIVGQINQPQHF. The CDR3, as DNA: TGTGCCAGTAGTATAGTCGGACAAATCAATCAGCCCCAGCATTTT.